These 8 T cell receptor beta chains came from one sample sequenced in a study of immune cell composition in non-small cell lung cancer. This table comes from immunoSEQ multiplex PCR, and its TCRdb copy is limited to in-frame clones, with some not included. The data hold thousands of clones, with 65% to 85% observed a single time. Sequences were obtained from lung tumor tissue. These receptors were collected from a human donor with non-small cell lung cancer.

The sample holds a few counts of this clone. The rearrangement links TRBV12-5 to TRBJ2-3, with 10 nucleotides matching TRBD2. This CDR3 spans 17 amino acids. V was pared by 5 bases and J by 0 bases, with 8 bases of the junction left unmatched. Germline assignment: CDR1 LGHNT and CDR2 FRNRAP. The CDR3 region has the DNA TGTGCTAGTGGTATGGGACTAGCGATCGCTAGCACAGATACGCAGTATTTT. Its translation: CASGMGLAIASTDTQYF.

This sequence joins TRBV9 and TRBJ2-1; 11 positions match TRBD2. CDR1 SGDLS and CDR2 YYNGEE come from the germline V gene. CDR3 length equals 16 residues. The V and J ends lost 0 bases and 6 bases, in that order; junction bases with no gene match: 5. This CDR3 reads CASSVGASGGPNEQFF. CDR3 coding DNA: TGTGCCAGCAGCGTAGGGGCTAGCGGGGGGCCCAATGAGCAGTTCTTC.

This chain uses TRBV28 with TRBJ2-1; a possible D gene is TRBD2 (5 bases). Germline CDR1 reads MDHEN; CDR2 reads SYDVKM. Trimming shortened V by 9 bases and J by 6 bases, and 18 bases separated the two germline ends. The CDR3 extends over 14 amino acids. CDR3 nucleotides: TGTGCCAGTCGTAGTCCCGGGGTAGCCAATGAGCAGTTCTTC. Protein product: CASRSPGVANEQFF.

The genes are TRBV10-2 and TRBJ2-7; 8 bases agree with TRBD2. The V gene end was trimmed by 8 bases and the J gene end by 3 bases; junction bases not matched to a gene: 9. CDR3 length: 14 amino acids. Germline-derived CDR1 and CDR2 are WSHSY and SAAADI. The CDR3 DNA reads as TGCGCCAGCCACCGGGAGGGGGGCAGCTACGAGCAGTACTTC. Translating it yields CASHREGGSYEQYF.

This clone was found once. The genes are TRBV7-9 and TRBJ2-1; 8 nucleotides match TRBD1. Losses at the gene ends were 5 bases for V and 4 bases for J; bases not matched to a gene: 10. Germline CDR1 and CDR2: SEHNR and FQNEAQ (reference sequence). This CDR3 region has 16 residues. The CDR3 here is CASSLTQGARYNEQFF. CDR3 DNA: TGTGCCAGCAGCCTAACCCAGGGGGCGAGATACAATGAGCAGTTCTTC.

V and J are TRBV6-5 and TRBJ2-3; 7 bases agree with TRBD1. The J segment lost 1 base and the V segment lost 0 bases, leaving 1 base of the junction unmatched. This CDR3 comprises 15 residues. CDR1 is MNHEY, CDR2 SVGAGI, per germline. In DNA form, the CDR3 reads TGTGCCAGCAGTTACTCGGGACAGCGCACAGATACGCAGTATTTT. Translated: CASSYSGQRTDTQYF.

This clone showed up just a few times. CDR3 DNA: TGCAGCGTAGACAGGGCGAACACTGAAGCTTTCTTT. Translating gives CSVDRANTEAFF. The chain couples TRBV29-1 to TRBJ1-1, with 7 bases aligning to TRBD1. With 6 bases clipped from V and 1 base from J, the junction kept 2 bases outside the gene matches. The V gene's germline CDR1 is SQVTM and CDR2 ANQGSEA. The CDR3 has 12 amino acids.

This clone has just one count. The CDR3 here is CASSPGGGLGEQFF. As DNA, the CDR3 is TGTGCCAGCAGCCCGGGGGGGGGCTTGGGCGAGCAGTTCTTC. This chain uses TRBV9 with TRBJ2-1; the match to TRBD2 covers 8 bases. Germline CDR1 SGDLS, CDR2 YYNGEE. V shed 4 bases, J shed 10 bases, and the junction held 10 bases outside the gene matches. The CDR3 loop spans 14 amino acids.